The 19 T cell receptor beta chains presented below share a single source sample, sequenced in a study of regulatory T cells in long-lasting Graves disease. Documented time point: persistent/refractory GD, antithyroid drugs over 5 years with positive TRAb. PBMCs provided the RNA from which the TCR library was made. HTBI primers from iRepertoire and Arm-PCR of CDR3 regions yielded the TCR beta libraries. TCRdb called the multiplex PCR reads again in MiXCR, with one record for every CDR3 protein. The sample records a few hundred thousand distinct CDR3 sequences, roughly a quarter being singletons. Sequenced material: peripheral blood mononuclear cells (PBMCs), taken when the disease was refractory, from a patient treated with antithyroid drugs. Receptors originate from a female donor with Graves disease.

The chain carries TRBV27 and TRBJ1-1, with D maybe TRBD1 (5 bases). Trimming took off 5 bases at V and 1 base at J, with 14 bases between the two ends. The CDR3 extends over 15 amino acids. Looked up from germline, CDR1 is MNHEY and CDR2 is SMNVEV (reference sequence). This CDR3 reads CASSIEGRGNTEAFF. The CDR3 region has the DNA TGTGCCAGCAGTATTGAGGGGAGGGGGAACACTGAAGCTTTCTTT.

This clonotype occurred many times. The gene calls are TRBV2 and TRBJ2-7; possible D gene TRBD2, 6 bases. V was clipped by 0 bases and J by 4 bases, with 13 bases between them. The CDR3 has 15 amino acids. The germline V gene has CDR1 SNHLY and CDR2 FYNNEI. CDR3 nucleotides: TGTGCCAGCAGTGAAGCAAGTACTAGCTTGTACGAGCAGTACTTC. As protein: CASSEASTSLYEQYF.

This chain joins TRBV7-9 and TRBJ2-5; 7 nucleotides match TRBD2. CDR1 is SEHNR, CDR2 FQNEAQ, per germline (reference sequence). The CDR3 is 18 residues long. The J segment lost 0 bases and the V segment lost 5 bases, leaving 15 bases of the junction unmatched. Here the CDR3 reads CASSPLLSASGHQETQYF. The CDR3 nucleotides are TGTGCCAGCAGCCCGCTTTTAAGCGCTAGCGGCCACCAAGAGACCCAGTACTTC. The full variable domain, with the rest looked up from reference TRBV7-9 and TRBJ2-5, is DTGVSQNPRHKITKRGQNVTFRCDPISEHNRLYWYRQTLGQGPEFLTYFQNEAQLEKSRLLSDRFSAERPKGSFSTLEIQRTEQGDSAMYLCASSPLLSASGHQETQYFGPGTRLLVL.

Ten or more counts support this clonotype. This chain connects TRBV28 to TRBJ1-1; D possibly corresponds to TRBD1 (6 bases). The CDR3 spans 14 residues. Germline V CDR1 and CDR2: MDHEN, SYDVKM. V lost 6 bases and J 11 bases, leaving 22 bases between the germline ends. The CDR3 loop reads CASSRDTRRGSAFF. CDR3 coding DNA: TGTGCCAGCAGCAGGGACACCAGGAGAGGTAGTGCTTTCTTT.

About this clonotype: A much larger clone lies one base from this, so it may be a read error. The CDR3 DNA reads TGTGCCAGCAGCTTGCTTGTCCGTTCGAGGGAGCAGTACTTC. It is translated as CASSLLVRSREQYF. V and J are TRBV7-2 and TRBJ2-7; D is ambiguous. The CDR3 is 14 residues long. Germline-derived CDR1 and CDR2 are SGHTA and FQGNSA. V was cut by 3 bases and J by 7 bases, with 16 bases left in between.

This clonotype was recorded at least ten times. The V and J genes are TRBV28 and TRBJ2-7, with TRBD2 matching 14 bases. In germline, CDR1 is MDHEN, CDR2 SYDVKM. The CDR3 runs to 15 residues. Trimming at V came to 6 bases and at J to 5 bases, leaving 6 bases not matched to a gene. The CDR3 nucleotides read TGTGCCAGCAGCACCGGGACTAGCGGGAGCAACGAGCAGTACTTC. Its protein is CASSTGTSGSNEQYF.

The table lists this clonotype with a few counts. The chain combines TRBV29-1 with TRBJ1-1; D gene ambiguous. CDR1 SQVTM and CDR2 ANQGSEA come from the germline V gene. This CDR3 has 10 amino acids. V was shortened by 7 bases and J by 4 bases, with 7 bases between the two germline ends. This chain's CDR3 is CSGRSTEAFF. CDR3 DNA sequence: TGCAGCGGAAGGTCCACTGAAGCTTTCTTT.

The gene calls are TRBV6-1 and TRBJ2-1; maybe TRBD1 (5 bases). Germline V gene data show CDR1 as MNHNS and CDR2 as SASEGT. V was shortened by 5 bases and J by 9 bases, with 11 bases between the two germline ends. This CDR3 is built from 12 residues. CDR3 loop: CASSLPRGEQFF. The CDR3 coding sequence is TGTGCCAGCAGTCTCCCTAGGGGTGAGCAGTTCTTC.

The V and J genes are TRBV28 and TRBJ1-1, with 10 bases lining up with TRBD1. The germline gives CDR1 MDHEN, CDR2 SYDVKM. After removal of 3 bases from V and 3 bases from J, the junction contained 1 base not matched to a gene. The CDR3 spans 14 residues. The CDR3, as DNA: TGTGCCAGCAGTTTGGGGACAGGGGACACTGAAGCTTTCTTT. The encoded protein is CASSLGTGDTEAFF.

This clonotype was seen a few times. V usage is TRBV6-1 and J usage is TRBJ1-2, with 7 bases identical to TRBD1. The CDR3 is 13 residues long. With 6 bases clipped from V and 4 bases from J, the junction kept 5 bases outside the gene matches. CDR1 and CDR2 from the germline V gene are MNHNS and SASEGT. The chain's CDR3 is CASSDRDSYGYTF. The DNA of the CDR3 is TGTGCCAGCAGCGACCGGGACAGCTATGGCTACACCTTC.

With respect to this clonotype: A much larger clone lies one base from this, so it may be a read error. This is likely a read error, given that the CDR3 carries no conserved phenylalanine or tryptophan at its end. This chain uses TRBV12-3 or TRBV12-4 with TRBJ2-7, with D perhaps assigned TRBD1 or TRBD2 (5 bases each). The V end was cut by 7 bases, the J end by 0 bases, with 13 bases between. The CDR3 runs to 14 residues. In nucleotides, the CDR3 is TGTGCCAGCACCCCGGGACGGCACTCCTACGAGCAGTACCTC. Protein sequence: CASTPGRHSYEQYL.

This clonotype was seen repeatedly, ten times or more. The chain combines TRBV7-8 with TRBJ2-2; 7 positions match TRBD2. Trimming cost V 5 bases and J 0 bases; bases outside gene matches: 6. The CDR3 totals 16 residues. Germline CDR1 and CDR2: SGHVS and FQNEAQ. The CDR3: CASSTKAGTNTGELFF. The CDR3 bases are TGTGCCAGCAGCACTAAAGCGGGGACGAACACCGGGGAGCTGTTTTTT. Using reference TRBV7-8 and TRBJ2-2 for the parts outside the CDR3, the full variable domain is GAGVSQSPRYKVAKRGQDVALRCDPISGHVSLFWYQQALGQGPEFLTYFQNEAQLDKSGLPSDRFFAERPEGSVSTLKIQRTQQEDSAVYLCASSTKAGTNTGELFFGEGSRLTVL.

This clonotype has more than one count but fewer than ten. The chain has TRBV2 and TRBJ1-2; D may be TRBD1 (6 bases). Germline CDR1 and CDR2: SNHLY and FYNNEI. V was cut by 8 bases and J by 7 bases, with 20 bases left in between. The CDR3 extends over 14 amino acids. Written as DNA, the CDR3 is TGTGCCAGCCGAGGGAGAACAGGGCGCGGTGGCTACACCTTC. Translation: CASRGRTGRGGYTF.

This clonotype has a count of ten or more. This CDR3 is CASSELGGRFYGYTF. CDR3 coding DNA: TGTGCCAGCAGTGAGTTGGGGGGCCGATTCTATGGCTACACCTTC. The J gene is TRBJ1-2, the V gene TRBV2; possibly TRBD1 for D (6 bases). V dropped 3 bases and J dropped 4 bases, with 15 bases sitting between them. Germline lookup yields CDR1 SNHLY and CDR2 FYNNEI. This CDR3 spans 15 amino acids.

In this sample, this clonotype turned up once. The V and J genes are TRBV10-3 and TRBJ2-7; D gene ambiguous. The CDR3 loop spans 15 amino acids. V lost 0 bases, J lost 0 bases, and 9 bases lay in between. CDR1 is ENHRY, CDR2 SYGVKD, per germline. The CDR3 sequence: CAISESAVVSYEQYF. In DNA form, the CDR3 reads TGTGCCATCAGTGAGTCGGCAGTCGTCTCCTACGAGCAGTACTTC.

The chain combines TRBV7-2 with TRBJ1-5; 8 nucleotides align to TRBD1. Looked up from germline, CDR1 is SGHTA and CDR2 is FQGNSA. This CDR3 is 14 amino acids long. V was clipped by 5 bases and J by 7 bases; unmatched bases: 7. This chain's CDR3 is CASSQSRGQQPQHF. DNA for the CDR3: TGTGCCAGCAGCCAGTCCAGGGGGCAACAGCCCCAGCATTTT.

This clonotype was observed many times. The V and J genes are TRBV2 and TRBJ2-7, with D unresolved. The V gene lost 4 bases and the J gene lost 3 bases, with 7 bases spanning the gap. CDR1 is SNHLY and CDR2 is FYNNEI in the germline V gene. The CDR3 is 12 amino acids. The chain's CDR3 is CASSVSIYEQYF. The DNA for the CDR3 is TGTGCCAGCAGTGTGTCCATCTACGAGCAGTACTTC.

A few counts support this clonotype. This chain links TRBV6-1 with TRBJ1-4, with 8 bases that match TRBD1. This CDR3 is built from 14 residues. V was pared by 6 bases and J by 7 bases, with 7 bases of the junction left unmatched. Germline loops: CDR1 MNHNS, CDR2 SASEGT. CDR3 sequence reads: CASSRTGRGEKLFF. In nucleotides, the CDR3 is TGTGCCAGCAGCAGGACAGGGAGGGGTGAAAAACTGTTTTTT.

This clonotype was seen many times. The chain carries TRBV6-1 and TRBJ2-7; 13 bases map to TRBD2. This CDR3 has 15 residues. V lost 5 bases and J lost 6; bases outside the gene matches: 7. CDR1 is MNHNS, CDR2 SASEGT, per germline. CDR3 residues: CASSRLAGGFGEQYF. DNA for the CDR3: TGTGCCAGCAGTCGACTAGCGGGAGGATTCGGCGAGCAGTACTTC.